These T cell receptor beta chains were read from a single sample in a study of cytotoxic CD8 clonotypes in ibrutinib-treated CLL. Assay: immunoSEQ multiplex PCR; the TCRdb copy retains only in-frame clones and omits some. The sample includes about 20,000 clones, roughly 80% of them seen just once. Specimen: PBMCs, collected before ibrutinib treatment. These receptors all stem from a human donor with chronic lymphocytic leukemia. The CDR3 runs from the conserved cysteine through the conserved F or W. The D gene is left open where the match is weak. The size of a clone is reported for some rows only, either as once, few or many, or as a class for expanded clones.

TRBD1	TRBV27	TRBJ2-7	once	18	CASSFRDRSSGGSYEQYF	TGTGCCAGCAGTTTCCGGGACAGGAGCTCTGGTGGCTCCTACGAGCAGTACTTC
.	TRBV5-1	TRBJ2-7	.	15	CASSLEYGGSREQYF	TGCGCCAGCAGCTTGGAGTATGGGGGGTCCAGAGAGCAGTACTTC
TRBD1	TRBV18	TRBJ1-2	.	13	CANDREGNYGYTF	TGTGCCAACGACAGGGAGGGTAACTATGGCTACACCTTC
.	TRBV19	TRBJ2-3	.	12	CASSENTDTQYF	TGTGCCAGTAGTGAAAACACAGATACGCAGTATTTT
.	TRBV5-4	TRBJ2-1	.	12	CASSLEDNEQFF	TGTGCCAGCAGCTTGGAGGACAATGAGCAGTTCTTC
TRBD1	TRBV19	TRBJ1-1	.	15	CASSIRGQGLTEAFF	TGTGCCAGTAGTATTAGGGGACAGGGGTTGACTGAAGCTTTCTTT
.	TRBV10-2	TRBJ2-3	.	13	CASTGHFTDTQYF	TGCGCCAGCACGGGACACTTCACAGATACGCAGTATTTT
.	TRBV7-6	TRBJ1-4	.	16	CASSPMGGRANEKLFF	TGTGCCAGCAGCCCGATGGGGGGCAGGGCTAATGAAAAACTGTTTTTT
.	TRBV6-5	TRBJ1-2	.	15	CASREGGKANYGYTF	TGTGCCAGCAGAGAGGGGGGCAAAGCTAACTATGGCTACACCTTC
TRBD2	TRBV7-2	TRBJ2-1	few	17	CASSTPRTSGRNNEQFF	TGTGCCAGCAGCACCCCCCGGACTAGCGGGAGAAACAATGAGCAGTTCTTC
.	TRBV6-1	TRBJ1-4	once	14	CASSGAGWDEKLFF	TGTGCCAGCAGTGGGGCAGGGTGGGATGAAAAACTGTTTTTT
.	TRBV6-5	TRBJ1-4	.	14	CASSEAAPNEKLFF	TGTGCCAGCAGTGAGGCGGCCCCAAATGAAAAACTGTTTTTT
.	TRBV28	TRBJ1-4	.	15	CASRNEDRLNEKLFF	TGTGCCAGCAGAAATGAAGACAGGCTGAATGAAAAACTGTTTTTT
TRBD1	TRBV5-6	TRBJ1-2	once	17	CASSLLRRDRPDYGYTF	TGTGCCAGCAGCCTCCTTAGGCGGGACAGGCCCGACTATGGCTACACCTTC
.	TRBV2	TRBJ1-2	.	14	CASSAPGRKYGYTF	TGTGCCAGCAGTGCCCCGGGACGGAAGTATGGCTACACCTTC
TRBD1	TRBV4-1	TRBJ2-7	.	15	CASSQQEAGTVEQYF	TGCGCCAGCAGCCAGCAAGAGGCCGGGACAGTCGAGCAGTACTTC
TRBD1	TRBV5-1	TRBJ1-1	.	15	CASSPETGRSTEAFF	TGCGCCAGCAGCCCGGAGACAGGGCGGAGTACTGAAGCTTTCTTT
.	TRBV7-3	TRBJ1-1	.	15	CASSTIRRGTTEAFF	TGTGCCAGCAGCACGATTCGGCGTGGGACCACTGAAGCTTTCTTT
.	TRBV28	TRBJ1-5	.	16	CASSLGPLGGGQPQHF	TGTGCCAGCAGTTTGGGACCCCTTGGGGGCGGCCAGCCCCAGCATTTT
TRBD2	TRBV7-9	TRBJ2-7	few	15	CASSSEGTSVYEQYF	TGTGCCAGCAGCTCCGAGGGGACTAGTGTGTACGAGCAGTACTTC
TRBD1	TRBV27	TRBJ2-2	.	14	CASSRQGSTGELFF	TGTGCCAGCAGTCGACAGGGGAGCACCGGGGAGCTGTTTTTT
.	TRBV7-2	TRBJ2-2	.	12	CASSWNTGELFF	TGTGCCAGCAGCTGGAACACCGGGGAGCTGTTTTTT
TRBD1	TRBV6-4	TRBJ1-2	few	14	CASSDTGGSYGYTF	TGTGCCAGCAGTGACACAGGGGGTAGCTATGGCTACACCTTC